These 6 T cell receptor beta chains were all obtained from the same sample, sequenced in a study of T-cell reconstitution after alpha-beta-depleted transplantation in children (dated by TCRdb to the mid-2010s). The label giving this sample's treatment or condition can be read as: allogeneic hematopoietic cell transplantation with graft depleted of TCRalphabeta T cells and CD19 B cells. The protocol used for the library was PCR. The sequencer listed for this sample is Illumina HiSeq 2500. Molecular barcoding was employed in the preparation of TCR libraries, with unique molecular identifiers being used to normalize TCRbeta repertoire quantification. The public reads were reanalyzed by TCRdb: fastp trimming at Q25, MiXCR alignment, in-frame beta chains only. CDR3 protein sequences are deduplicated, and each keeps its most common genes and DNA. The sample table contains about 980,000 distinct CDR3 sequences; only one count was recorded for roughly 29% of them. The ten largest clones add up to roughly 27% of the sample.

The sequencing used PBMCs, mostly from graft donor cells, collected 360 days after TCRalphabeta/CD19-depleted stem cell transplant. These receptors were taken from a boy younger than two who had a stem cell transplant for SCID, so the T cells may come from the graft donor.

CDR3 sequence: CSVVTMGDQSYNEQFF. The CDR3 DNA follows: TGCAGCGTTGTAACCATGGGGGACCAATCCTACAATGAGCAGTTCTTC. The chain recombines TRBV29-1 with TRBJ2-1; either TRBD1 or TRBD2 may supply D (5 bases each). The germline CDR1 and CDR2 sequences are SQVTM and ANQGSEA. This CDR3 region has 16 residues. Trimming shortened V by 4 bases and J by 1 base, and 17 bases separated the two germline ends.

The V and J genes are TRBV5-1 and TRBJ2-7; possible D gene TRBD1, 6 bases. Trimming stripped 5 bases from V and 6 bases from J, with 21 bases between. The CDR3 runs to 15 residues. CDR1 SGHRS and CDR2 YFSETQ come from the germline V gene. CDR3 sequence reads: CASRSGTPESLEQYF. CDR3 in DNA: TGCGCCAGCAGATCCGGGACACCCGAGTCCCTCGAGCAGTACTTC.

Concerning this clonotype: The junction departs from germline at one end; a sequencing error may be responsible. The chain has TRBV3-1 and TRBJ2-7; maybe TRBD2 (7 bases). Looked up from germline, CDR1 is LGHDT and CDR2 is YNNKEL (reference sequence). The CDR3 has 16 amino acids. CDR3 amino acids: CASSPQGPTWDYQQYF. The CDR3 region has the DNA TGTGCCAGCAGCCCACAGGGTCCGACGTGGGACTACCAGCAGTACTTC.

This chain uses TRBV20-1 with TRBJ2-1; D is uncertain. Germline V CDR1 and CDR2: DFQATT, SNEGSKA (reference sequence). The CDR3 is 14 amino acids. V dropped 3 bases and J dropped 4 bases, with 13 bases sitting between them. CDR3 in amino acids: CSARMRRNYNEQFF. The CDR3 nucleotides read TGCAGTGCTAGGATGAGACGTAATTACAATGAGCAGTTCTTC.

The chain uses TRBV25-1 and TRBJ2-5; weak D call: TRBD1 (5 bases). The V end was cut by 2 bases, the J end by 3 bases, with 13 bases between. The CDR3 totals 15 residues. Germline CDR1 reads MGHDK; CDR2 reads SYGVNS. The CDR3 reads CASSEAGQGEETQYF. The CDR3 bases are TGTGCCAGCAGTGAAGCAGGGCAAGGTGAAGAGACCCAGTACTTC.

A few counts support this clonotype. The rearrangement links TRBV6-5 to TRBJ1-1; unclear D gene. CDR1 MNHEY and CDR2 SVGAGI come from the germline V gene. There are 13 residues in the CDR3. V lost 1 base to trimming and J lost 1 base, with 4 bases between them. Written as DNA, the CDR3 is TGTGCCAGCAGTTACTTGGGGAACACTGAAGCTTTCTTT. Its protein is CASSYLGNTEAFF.